The clone carrying this TCR beta chain showed up many times. This CDR3 has 14 amino acids. V was clipped by 3 bases and J by 8 bases, with 14 bases between them. These data originate in a study of response to subunit inactivated influenza vaccine. One entry per CDR3 protein, called by TCRdb with MiXCR from the RT-PCR reads. The sample holds 800,000 to 1,000,000 distinct CDR3 sequences, around 21% seen once. The material was PBMCs from blood, obtained more than 4 days after vaccination. The chain links TRBV12-3 or TRBV12-4 to TRBJ2-1, with D unresolved. This TCR was recovered from a man over 45 who received an inactivated influenza vaccine. The CDR3 reads CASSLAAGPYEQFF. CDR3 DNA sequence: TGTGCCAGCAGTTTGGCCGCCGGTCCTTATGAGCAGTTCTTC.